A single sample is the source of the 5 T cell receptor beta chains below, sequenced in a study of T-cell memory formation after mild COVID-19. TCRdb passed the 5' RACE reads through MiXCR, listing each CDR3 protein once. The table lists 550,000 to 650,000 distinct CDR3 sequences, 15% to 20% of them singletons. Sequenced sample: PBMCs or a T cell subset sorted from them (not recorded which). The receptor source for this set is an adult woman who had mild COVID-19 (a few samples of this study predate the infection). Cell type and time point are not known.

This clonotype was seen at least ten times. The chain couples TRBV10-3 to TRBJ2-5; the D gene is possibly TRBD2 (5 bases). With 7 bases removed from V and 5 bases from J, the gap between germline ends came to 14 bases. CDR3 length: 13 residues. In germline, CDR1 is ENHRY, CDR2 SYGVKD. CDR3 in DNA: TGTGCCATCACTGGAGGCCCTGGGGAGACCCAGTACTTC. Translating it yields CAITGGPGETQYF.

The rearrangement joins TRBV7-9 to TRBJ1-6, with no clear D. Germline lookup yields CDR1 SEHNR and CDR2 FQNEAQ (reference sequence). Trimming removed 5 bases from V and 10 bases from J, with 15 bases in between. The CDR3 totals 14 residues. CDR3 sequence (DNA): TGTGCCAGCAGCCCCGAGGGCCTTCGGTCACCCCTCCACTTT. This translates into CASSPEGLRSPLHF.

CDR3 loop: CASRKQGINEKLFF. DNA of the CDR3: TGTGCCAGCAGAAAACAGGGAATTAATGAAAAACTGTTTTTT. The chain is built from TRBV12-3 or TRBV12-4 and TRBJ1-4; a weak D match, TRBD1 (6 bases). Trimming stripped 6 bases from V and 4 bases from J, with 12 bases between. This CDR3 is built from 14 residues.

This clonotype has just a few counts. The gene calls are TRBV6-2 or TRBV6-3 and TRBJ1-2, with 8 bases aligning to TRBD1. The CDR3 has 20 amino acids. Germline V CDR1 and CDR2: MNHEY, SVGEGT. With V trimmed by 0 bases and J by 3 bases, 18 bases remained unmatched. As DNA, the CDR3 is TGTGCCAGCAGTTACTCGAAAGGTTCGACAGGGGCAGGCATTGACTATGGCTACACCTTC. Protein sequence: CASSYSKGSTGAGIDYGYTF.

The chain combines TRBV18 with TRBJ1-5; unclear D gene. The CDR3 runs 13 residues. Deletions cut 3 bases from V and 6 bases from J, with 9 bases between. The germline CDR1 and CDR2 sequences are KGHSH and LQKENI. CDR3 sequence: CASSPQRSQPQHF. As DNA, the CDR3 is TGTGCCAGCTCACCGCAGAGGAGTCAGCCCCAGCATTTT.